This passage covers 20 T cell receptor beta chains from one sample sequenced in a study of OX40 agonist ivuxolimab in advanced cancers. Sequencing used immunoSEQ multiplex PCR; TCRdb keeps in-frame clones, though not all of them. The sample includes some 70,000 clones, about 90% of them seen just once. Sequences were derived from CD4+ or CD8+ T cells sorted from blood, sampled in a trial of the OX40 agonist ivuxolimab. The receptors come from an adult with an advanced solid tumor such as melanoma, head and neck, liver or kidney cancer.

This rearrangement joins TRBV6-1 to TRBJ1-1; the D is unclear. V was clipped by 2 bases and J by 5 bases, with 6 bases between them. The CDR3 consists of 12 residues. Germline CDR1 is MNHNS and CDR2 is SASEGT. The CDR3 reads CASSELPTEAFF. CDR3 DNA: TGTGCCAGCAGTGAATTACCTACTGAAGCTTTCTTT.

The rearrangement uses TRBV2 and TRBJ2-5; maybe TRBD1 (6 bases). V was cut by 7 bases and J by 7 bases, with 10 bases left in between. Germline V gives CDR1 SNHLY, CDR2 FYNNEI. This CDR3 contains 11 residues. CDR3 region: CASTMTGTQYF. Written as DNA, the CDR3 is TGTGCCAGCACTATGACAGGGACCCAGTACTTC.

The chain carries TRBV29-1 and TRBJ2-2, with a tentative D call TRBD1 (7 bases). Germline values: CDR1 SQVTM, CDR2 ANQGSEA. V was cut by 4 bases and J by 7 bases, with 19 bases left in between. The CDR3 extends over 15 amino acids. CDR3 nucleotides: TGCAGCGTTGGCCCTGTGGAGGGGGCGGTCGGGGAGCTGTTTTTT. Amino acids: CSVGPVEGAVGELFF.

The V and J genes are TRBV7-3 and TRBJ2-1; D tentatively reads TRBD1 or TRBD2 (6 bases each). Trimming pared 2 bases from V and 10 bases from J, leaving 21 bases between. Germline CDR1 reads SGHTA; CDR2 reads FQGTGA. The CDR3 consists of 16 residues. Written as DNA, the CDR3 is TGTGCCAGCAGCTTAGAGGGGGGTAGGAAAGGCGTAGAGCAGTTCTTC. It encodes CASSLEGGRKGVEQFF.

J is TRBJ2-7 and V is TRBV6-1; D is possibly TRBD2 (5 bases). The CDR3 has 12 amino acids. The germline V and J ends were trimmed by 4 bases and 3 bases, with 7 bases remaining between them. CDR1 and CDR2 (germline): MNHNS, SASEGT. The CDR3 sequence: CASSARDYEQYF. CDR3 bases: TGTGCCAGCAGTGCCCGGGACTACGAGCAGTACTTC.

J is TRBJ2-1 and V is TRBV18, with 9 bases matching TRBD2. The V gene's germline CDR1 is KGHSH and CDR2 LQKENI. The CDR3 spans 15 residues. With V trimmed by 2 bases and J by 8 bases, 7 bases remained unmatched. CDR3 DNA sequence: TGTGCCAGCTCACCAGGCGGGAGGGCCTGGGATGAGCAGTTCTTC. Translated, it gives CASSPGGRAWDEQFF. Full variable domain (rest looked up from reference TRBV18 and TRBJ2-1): NAGVMQNPRHLVRRRGQEARLRCSPMKGHSHVYWYRQLPEEGLKFMVYLQKENIIDESGMPKERFSAEFPKEGPSILRIQQVVRGDSAAYFCASSPGGRAWDEQFFGPGTRLTVL.

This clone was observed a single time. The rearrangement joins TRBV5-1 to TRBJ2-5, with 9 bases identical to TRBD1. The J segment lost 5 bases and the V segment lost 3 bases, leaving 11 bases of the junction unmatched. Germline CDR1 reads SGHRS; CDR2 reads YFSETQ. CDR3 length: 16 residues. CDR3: CASSSSGTGSRETQYF. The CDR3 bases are TGCGCCAGCAGCTCCTCCGGGACAGGGTCCCGGGAGACCCAGTACTTC.

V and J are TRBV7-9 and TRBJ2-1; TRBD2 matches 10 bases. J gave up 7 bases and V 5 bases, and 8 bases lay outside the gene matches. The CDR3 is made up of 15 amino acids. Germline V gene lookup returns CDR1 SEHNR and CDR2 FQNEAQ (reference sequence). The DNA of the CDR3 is TGTGCCAGCAGCCCAACTAGCGGGGTTGTGAATGAGCAGTTCTTC. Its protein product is CASSPTSGVVNEQFF.

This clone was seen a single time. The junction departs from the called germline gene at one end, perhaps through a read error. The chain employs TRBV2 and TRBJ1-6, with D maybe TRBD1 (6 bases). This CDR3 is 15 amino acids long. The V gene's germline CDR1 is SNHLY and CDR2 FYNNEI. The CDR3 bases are TGCGCAGGCTGGAGGGGGAGCTCCTATAATTCACCCCTCCACTTT. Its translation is CAGWRGSSYNSPLHF.

The CDR3 bases are TGTGCCAGCTCACCGCAGGGAGCGGTGAGGGAGGCCGGGGAGCTGTTTTTT. It translates to CASSPQGAVREAGELFF. The chain links TRBV18 to TRBJ2-2, with D maybe TRBD2 (6 bases). CDR1 is KGHSH, CDR2 LQKENI, per germline. V shed 3 bases and J shed 6 bases, with 20 bases lying between them. The CDR3 has 17 amino acids.

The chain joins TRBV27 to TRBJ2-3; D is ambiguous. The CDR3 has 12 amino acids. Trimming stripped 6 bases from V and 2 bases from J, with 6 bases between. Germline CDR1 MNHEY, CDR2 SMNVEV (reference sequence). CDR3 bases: TGTGCCAGCAGCCAAAACACAGATACGCAGTATTTT. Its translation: CASSQNTDTQYF.

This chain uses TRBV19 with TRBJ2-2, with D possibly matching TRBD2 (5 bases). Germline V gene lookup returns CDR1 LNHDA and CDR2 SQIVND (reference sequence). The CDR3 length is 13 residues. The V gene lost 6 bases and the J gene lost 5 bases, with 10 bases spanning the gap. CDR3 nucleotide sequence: TGTGCCAGTAGCCTGGGAGTGACCGGGGAGCTGTTTTTT. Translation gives CASSLGVTGELFF.

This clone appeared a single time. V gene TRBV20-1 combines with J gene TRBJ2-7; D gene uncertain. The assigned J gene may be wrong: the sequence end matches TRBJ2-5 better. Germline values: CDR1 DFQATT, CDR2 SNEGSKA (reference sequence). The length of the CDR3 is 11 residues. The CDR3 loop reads CSALTEETQYF. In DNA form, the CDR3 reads TGCAGTGCTTTAACAGAAGAGACCCAGTACTTC.

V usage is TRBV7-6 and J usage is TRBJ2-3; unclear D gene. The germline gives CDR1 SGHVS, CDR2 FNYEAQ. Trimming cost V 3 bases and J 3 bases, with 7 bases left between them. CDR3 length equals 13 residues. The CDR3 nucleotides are TGTGCCAGCAGCTTTTACGGGACAGATACGCAGTATTTT. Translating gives CASSFYGTDTQYF.

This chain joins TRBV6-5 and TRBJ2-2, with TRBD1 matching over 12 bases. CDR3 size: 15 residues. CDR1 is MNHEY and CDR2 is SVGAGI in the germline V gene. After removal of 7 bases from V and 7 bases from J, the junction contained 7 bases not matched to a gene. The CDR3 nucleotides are TGTGCCAGCACCGGGACAGGGGGCGCCAACGGGGAGCTGTTTTTT. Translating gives CASTGTGGANGELFF.

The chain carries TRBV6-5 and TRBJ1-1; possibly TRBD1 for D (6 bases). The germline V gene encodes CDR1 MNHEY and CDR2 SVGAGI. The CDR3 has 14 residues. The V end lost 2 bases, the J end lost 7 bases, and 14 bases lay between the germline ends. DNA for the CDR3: TGTGCCAGCAGTTACCAGGGGATTTTGTTTGAAGCTTTCTTT. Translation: CASSYQGILFEAFF.

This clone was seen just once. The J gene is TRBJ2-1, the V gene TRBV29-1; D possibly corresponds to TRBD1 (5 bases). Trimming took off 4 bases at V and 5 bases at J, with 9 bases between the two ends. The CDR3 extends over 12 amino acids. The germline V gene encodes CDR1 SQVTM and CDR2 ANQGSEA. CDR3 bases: TGCAGCGTTGCCCGACAGAACAATGAGCAGTTCTTC. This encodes CSVARQNNEQFF.

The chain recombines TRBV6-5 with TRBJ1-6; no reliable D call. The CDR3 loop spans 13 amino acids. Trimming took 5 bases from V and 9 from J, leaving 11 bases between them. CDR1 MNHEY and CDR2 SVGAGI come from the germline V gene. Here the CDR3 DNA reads TGTGCCAGCAGTGATCGTCTCGGTTCACCCCTCCACTTT. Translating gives CASSDRLGSPLHF.

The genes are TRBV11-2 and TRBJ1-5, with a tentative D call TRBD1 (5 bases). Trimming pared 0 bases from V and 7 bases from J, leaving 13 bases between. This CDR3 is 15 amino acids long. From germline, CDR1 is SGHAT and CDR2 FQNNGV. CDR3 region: CASSLEGREHQPQHF. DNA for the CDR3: TGTGCCAGCAGCTTAGAAGGCAGGGAACACCAGCCCCAGCATTTT.

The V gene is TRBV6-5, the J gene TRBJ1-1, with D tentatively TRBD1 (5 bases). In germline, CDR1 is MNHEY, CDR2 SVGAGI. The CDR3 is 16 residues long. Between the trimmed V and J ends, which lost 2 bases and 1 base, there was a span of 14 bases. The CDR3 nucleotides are TGTGCCAGCAGTTACCATACGAGAGGACAGAACACTGAAGCTTTCTTT. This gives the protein CASSYHTRGQNTEAFF.